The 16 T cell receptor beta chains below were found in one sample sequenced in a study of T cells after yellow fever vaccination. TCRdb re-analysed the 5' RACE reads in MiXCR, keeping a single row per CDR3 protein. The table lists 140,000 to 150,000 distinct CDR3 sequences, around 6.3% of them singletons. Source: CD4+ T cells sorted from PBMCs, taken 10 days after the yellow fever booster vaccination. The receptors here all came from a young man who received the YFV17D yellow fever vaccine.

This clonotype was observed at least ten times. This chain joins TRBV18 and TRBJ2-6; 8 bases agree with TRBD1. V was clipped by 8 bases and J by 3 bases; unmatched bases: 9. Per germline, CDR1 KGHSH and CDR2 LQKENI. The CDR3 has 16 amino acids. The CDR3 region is CASTFTGGFGANVLTF. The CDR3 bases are TGTGCCAGCACATTTACAGGGGGTTTTGGGGCCAACGTCCTGACTTTC.

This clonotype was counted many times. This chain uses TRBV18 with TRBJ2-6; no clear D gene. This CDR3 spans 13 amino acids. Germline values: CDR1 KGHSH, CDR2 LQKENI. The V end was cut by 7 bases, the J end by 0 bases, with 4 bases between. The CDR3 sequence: CASFSSGANVLTF. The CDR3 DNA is TGTGCCAGCTTCTCCTCTGGGGCCAACGTCCTGACTTTC.

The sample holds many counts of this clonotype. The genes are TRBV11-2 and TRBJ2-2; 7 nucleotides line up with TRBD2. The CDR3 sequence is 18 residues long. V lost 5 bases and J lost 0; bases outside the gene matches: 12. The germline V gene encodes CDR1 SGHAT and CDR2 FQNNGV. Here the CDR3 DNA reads TGTGCCAGCAGCCGCGGTGGCGGGAGTATTTCGAACACCGGGGAGCTGTTTTTT. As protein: CASSRGGGSISNTGELFF.

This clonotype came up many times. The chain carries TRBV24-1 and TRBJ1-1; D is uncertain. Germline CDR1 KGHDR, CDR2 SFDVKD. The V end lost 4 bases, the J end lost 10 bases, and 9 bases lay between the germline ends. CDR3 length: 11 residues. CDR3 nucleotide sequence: TGTGCCACCAGTGAAGGCCGAAGAGCTTTCTTT. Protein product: CATSEGRRAFF.

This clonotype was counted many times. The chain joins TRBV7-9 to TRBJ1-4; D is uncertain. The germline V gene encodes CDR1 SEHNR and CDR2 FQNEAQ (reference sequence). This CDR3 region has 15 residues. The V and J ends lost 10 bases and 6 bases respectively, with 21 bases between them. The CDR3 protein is CATNSGRHGYEKLFF. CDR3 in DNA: TGTGCCACCAACTCGGGCCGGCATGGGTATGAAAAACTGTTTTTT.

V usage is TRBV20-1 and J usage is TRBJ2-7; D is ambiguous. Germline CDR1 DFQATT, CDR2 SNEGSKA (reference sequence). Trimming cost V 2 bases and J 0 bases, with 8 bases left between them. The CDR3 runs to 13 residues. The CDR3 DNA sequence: TGCAGTGCTAGACGGCAGAACTCCTACGAGCAGTACTTC. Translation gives CSARRQNSYEQYF.

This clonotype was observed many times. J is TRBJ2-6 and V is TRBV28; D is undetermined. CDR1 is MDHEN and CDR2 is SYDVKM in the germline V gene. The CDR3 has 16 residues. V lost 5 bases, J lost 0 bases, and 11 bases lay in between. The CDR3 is CASSPLPGSGANVLTF. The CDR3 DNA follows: TGTGCCAGCAGTCCCCTACCGGGCTCTGGGGCCAACGTCCTGACTTTC.

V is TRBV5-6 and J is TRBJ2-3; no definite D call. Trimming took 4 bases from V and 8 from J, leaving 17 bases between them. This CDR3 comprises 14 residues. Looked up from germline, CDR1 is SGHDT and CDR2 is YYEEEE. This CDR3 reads CASSTRLVCGTQYF. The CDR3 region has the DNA TGTGCCAGCAGCACCCGGCTGGTATGCGGTACGCAGTATTTT.

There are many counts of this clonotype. The CDR3 DNA reads TGTGCCAGCAACCAGGGGGCCGGTGACACCATATATTTT. Residues: CASNQGAGDTIYF. The chain joins TRBV12-3 or TRBV12-4 to TRBJ1-3; TRBD1 aligns across 8 bases. CDR3 length: 13 amino acids. The V and J ends lost 7 bases and 8 bases, in that order; junction bases with no gene match: 7.

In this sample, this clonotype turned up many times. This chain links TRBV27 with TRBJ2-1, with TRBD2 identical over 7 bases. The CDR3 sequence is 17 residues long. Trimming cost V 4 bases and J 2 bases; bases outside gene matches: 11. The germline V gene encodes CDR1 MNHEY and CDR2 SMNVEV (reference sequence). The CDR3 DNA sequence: TGTGCCAGCAGTTCACGGGGGGACGGCAGGGCCTACAATGAGCAGTTCTTC. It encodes CASSSRGDGRAYNEQFF.

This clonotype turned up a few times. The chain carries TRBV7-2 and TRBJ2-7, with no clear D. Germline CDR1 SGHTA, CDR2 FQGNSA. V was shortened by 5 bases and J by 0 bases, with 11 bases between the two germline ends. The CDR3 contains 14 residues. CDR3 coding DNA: TGTGCCAGCAGCCCAAGGTCTACCTCCTACGAGCAGTACTTC. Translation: CASSPRSTSYEQYF.

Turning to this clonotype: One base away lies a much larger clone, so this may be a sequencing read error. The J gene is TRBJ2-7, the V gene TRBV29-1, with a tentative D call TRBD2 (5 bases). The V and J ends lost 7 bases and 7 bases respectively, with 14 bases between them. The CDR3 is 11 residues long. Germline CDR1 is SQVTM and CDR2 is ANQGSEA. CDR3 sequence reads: CSAEGHSEQYF. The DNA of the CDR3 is TGCAGCGCTGAGGGCCACTCAGAGCAGTACTTC.

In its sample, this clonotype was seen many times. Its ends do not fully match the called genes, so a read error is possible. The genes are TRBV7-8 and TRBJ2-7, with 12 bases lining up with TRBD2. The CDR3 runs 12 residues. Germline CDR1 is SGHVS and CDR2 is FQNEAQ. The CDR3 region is CASSLGTSGAFF. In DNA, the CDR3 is TGTGCCAGCAGCTTAGGGACTAGCGGGGCCTTTTTC.

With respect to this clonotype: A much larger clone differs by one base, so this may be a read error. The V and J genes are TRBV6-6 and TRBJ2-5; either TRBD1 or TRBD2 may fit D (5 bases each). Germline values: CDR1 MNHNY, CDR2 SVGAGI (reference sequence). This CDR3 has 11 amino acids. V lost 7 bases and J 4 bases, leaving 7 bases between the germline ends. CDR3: CASTGRETQYF. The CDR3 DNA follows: TGTGCCAGCACGGGGCGAGAGACCCAGTACTTC.

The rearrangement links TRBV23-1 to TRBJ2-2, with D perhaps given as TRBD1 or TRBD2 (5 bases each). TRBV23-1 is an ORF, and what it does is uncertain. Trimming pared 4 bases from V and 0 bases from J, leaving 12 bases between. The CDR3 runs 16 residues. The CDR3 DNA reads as TGCGCCAGCAGTCGAGGGGTTCTATCGAACACCGGGGAGCTGTTTTTT. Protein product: CASSRGVLSNTGELFF.

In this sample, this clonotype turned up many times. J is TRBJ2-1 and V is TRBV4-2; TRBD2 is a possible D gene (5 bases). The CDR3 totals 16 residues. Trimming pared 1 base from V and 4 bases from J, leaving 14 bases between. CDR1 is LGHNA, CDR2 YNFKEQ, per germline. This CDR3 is CASSQGGAPPYNEQFF. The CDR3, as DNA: TGTGCCAGCAGCCAAGGGGGAGCTCCCCCTTACAATGAGCAGTTCTTC.